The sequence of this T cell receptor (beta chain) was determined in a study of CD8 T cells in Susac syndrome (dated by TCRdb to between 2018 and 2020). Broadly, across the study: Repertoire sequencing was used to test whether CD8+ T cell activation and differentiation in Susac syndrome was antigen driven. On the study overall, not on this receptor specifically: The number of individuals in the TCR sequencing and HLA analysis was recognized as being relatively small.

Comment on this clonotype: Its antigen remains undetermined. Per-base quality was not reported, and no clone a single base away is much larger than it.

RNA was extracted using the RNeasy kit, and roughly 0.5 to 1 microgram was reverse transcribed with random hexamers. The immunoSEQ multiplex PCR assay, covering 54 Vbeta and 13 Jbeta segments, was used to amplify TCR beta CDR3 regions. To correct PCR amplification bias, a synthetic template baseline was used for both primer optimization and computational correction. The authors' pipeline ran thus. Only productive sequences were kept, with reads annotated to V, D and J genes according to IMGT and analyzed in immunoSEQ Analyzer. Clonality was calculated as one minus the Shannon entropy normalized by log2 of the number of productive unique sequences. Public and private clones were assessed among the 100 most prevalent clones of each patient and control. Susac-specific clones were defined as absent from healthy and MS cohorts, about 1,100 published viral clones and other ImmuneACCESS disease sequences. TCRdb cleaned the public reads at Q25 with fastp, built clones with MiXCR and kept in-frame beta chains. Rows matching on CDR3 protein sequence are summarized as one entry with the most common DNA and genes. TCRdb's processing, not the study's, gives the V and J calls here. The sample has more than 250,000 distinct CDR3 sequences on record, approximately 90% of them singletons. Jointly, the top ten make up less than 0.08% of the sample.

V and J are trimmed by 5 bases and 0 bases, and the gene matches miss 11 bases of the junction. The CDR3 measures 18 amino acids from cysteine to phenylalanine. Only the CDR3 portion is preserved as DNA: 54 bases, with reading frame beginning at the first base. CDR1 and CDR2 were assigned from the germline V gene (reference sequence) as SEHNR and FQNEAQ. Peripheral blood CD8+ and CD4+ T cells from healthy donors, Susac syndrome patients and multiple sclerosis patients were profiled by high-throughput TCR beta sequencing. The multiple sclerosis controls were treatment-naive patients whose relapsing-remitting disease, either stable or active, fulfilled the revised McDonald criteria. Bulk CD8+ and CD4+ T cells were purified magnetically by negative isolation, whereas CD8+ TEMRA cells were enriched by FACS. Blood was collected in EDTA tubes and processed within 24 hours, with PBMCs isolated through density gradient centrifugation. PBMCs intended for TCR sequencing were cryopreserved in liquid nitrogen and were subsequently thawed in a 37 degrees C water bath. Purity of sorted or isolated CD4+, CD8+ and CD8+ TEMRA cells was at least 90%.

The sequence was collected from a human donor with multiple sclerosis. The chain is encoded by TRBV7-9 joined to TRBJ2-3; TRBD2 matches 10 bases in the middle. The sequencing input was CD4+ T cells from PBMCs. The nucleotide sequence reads TGTGCCAGCAGCCCGATGCTCATAGCGGGAGGCAGCACAGATACGCAGTATTTT. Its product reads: CASSPMLIAGGSTDTQYF.